This TCR beta chain was recorded in a study of vaccination effects on CD4 cells after COVID-19. Trimming took off 3 bases at V and 0 bases at J, with 10 bases between the two ends. This CDR3 is built from 15 residues. From germline, CDR1 is LNHDA and CDR2 SQIVND (reference sequence). Using immunoSEQ multiplex PCR, the repertoire was profiled, and TCRdb retains in-frame clones only, with some absent. The table has roughly 75,000 clones, approximately 70% seen once. CD4+ T cells specific for antigen were expanded with viral peptide pools by the ViraFEST assay before sequencing. Once cultured for roughly ten days, the cells underwent separation to obtain CD4+ T cells. Absence of prior SARS-CoV-2 infection characterized the vaccine recipients, who showed negative nucleocapsid antibodies. Wells of more than 1.5 million PBMC each were grown with about 9.3 IU/ml IL-2 and around 10 ug/ml peptides. Study results and caveats: The study, lacking early post-infection timepoints, had few convalescent patients. Researchers report that only 1 of 255 vaccine-induced clones in healthy vaccinees cross-reacted with common cold coronaviruses. Clones that were induced by infection or by vaccine showed marked contraction late after vaccination.

Worth noting for this clone: The antigen is undetermined.

This sequence was found in a human donor who received a COVID-19 vaccine. This chain joins TRBV19 and TRBJ2-3; maybe TRBD1 (6 bases). The sequencing used CD4+ T cells from PBMCs cultured with HCoV-OC43 spike peptides, collected before COVID-19 vaccination. The subset was: HCoV-OC43 spike overlapping peptide pool stimulation. For the CDR3, the DNA is TGTGCCAGTAGTATTAGCAGGGGTAGCACAGATACGCAGTATTTT. Translated: CASSISRGSTDTQYF.